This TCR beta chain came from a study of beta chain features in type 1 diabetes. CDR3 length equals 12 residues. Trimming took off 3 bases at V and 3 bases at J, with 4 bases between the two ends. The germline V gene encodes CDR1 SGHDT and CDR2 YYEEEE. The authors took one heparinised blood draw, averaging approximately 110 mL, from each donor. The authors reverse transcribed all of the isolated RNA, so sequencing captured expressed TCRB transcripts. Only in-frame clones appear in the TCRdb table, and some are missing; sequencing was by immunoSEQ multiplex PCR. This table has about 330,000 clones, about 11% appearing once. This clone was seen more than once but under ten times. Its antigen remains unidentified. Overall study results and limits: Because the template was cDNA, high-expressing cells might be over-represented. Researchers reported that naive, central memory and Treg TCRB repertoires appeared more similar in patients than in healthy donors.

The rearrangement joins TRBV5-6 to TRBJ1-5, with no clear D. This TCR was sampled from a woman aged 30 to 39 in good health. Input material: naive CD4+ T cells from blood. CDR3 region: CASSSINQPQHF. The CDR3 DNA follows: TGTGCCAGCAGCTCTATCAATCAGCCCCAGCATTTT.